The TCR beta chain described here comes from a study of CD4 T cells in relation to SARS-CoV-2 and coronaviruses. Comments on this clone: The antigen is not known.

CDR1 and CDR2 from the germline V gene are SGHDN and FVKESK. Trimming removed 4 bases at V and 1 base at J, with 10 bases between. The CDR3 spans 14 residues. Data came from immunoSEQ multiplex PCR; TCRdb stores just in-frame clones and leaves some out. Of tens of thousands of clones in the sample, approximately 81% are singletons; the top ten hold 4.5% to 5%. The sequenced sample consisted of naive CD4+ T cells from PBMCs, cultured in vitro. The subset was: naive CD4+ T cells isolated by negative enrichment. The J gene is TRBJ2-5, the V gene TRBV14; no clear D. The source is an adult with COVID-19. The CDR3 is CASSLRWAQETQYF. The CDR3 DNA is TGTGCCAGCAGCCTTCGGTGGGCCCAAGAGACCCAGTACTTC. The full variable domain, with the rest looked up from reference TRBV14 and TRBJ2-5, is EAGVTQFPSHSVIEKGQTVTLRCDPISGHDNLYWYRRVMGKEIKFLLHFVKESKQDESGMPNNRFLAERTGGTYSTLKVQPAELEDSGVYFCASSLRWAQETQYFGPGTRLLVL.